These T cell receptor beta chains were read from a single sample in a study of blood T cell repertoires in COVID-19. Some clones are missing from TCRdb's copy, which holds only in-frame ones; the method was immunoSEQ multiplex PCR. In the table there are some 320,000 clones, approximately 88% of which are singletons. What was sequenced was peripheral blood. These receptors came from a woman aged 25 to 45 who had recovered from COVID-19. Each CDR3 is given with its conserved first and last residue. The D gene is left open where the match is weak. Size values are once, few and many counts, or a class for expanded clones, and some rows have none.

D	size	V	J	DNA	CDR3
-	-	TRBV28	TRBJ1-5	TGTGCCAGCAGCCGACCGGGGGGGGTGGAACAGCCCCAGCATTTT	CASSRPGGVEQPQHF
TRBD1	-	TRBV19	TRBJ1-2	TGTGCCAGTAGTCTCCTGTTTACGGACAGGGCCCCCTATGGCTACACCTTC	CASSLLFTDRAPYGYTF
TRBD2	few	TRBV28	TRBJ2-3	TGTGCCAGCACCCAACAAACTAGCGGGACAGGAGATACGCAGTATTTT	CASTQQTSGTGDTQYF
TRBD2	-	TRBV5-6	TRBJ2-7	TGTGCCAGCAGCTACCAGCGGGGGGCTACTAGACTGCAGTACTTC	CASSYQRGATRLQYF
TRBD1	-	TRBV5-1	TRBJ1-4	TGCGCCAGCAGCGACGGACAGGGTTGGGAAAAACTGTTTTTT	CASSDGQGWEKLFF
TRBD1	-	TRBV19	TRBJ1-5	TGTGCCAGTAGTGCCCGACAGGGGGCGAAGGGAGTACAGCCCCAGCATTTT	CASSARQGAKGVQPQHF
TRBD1	-	TRBV2	TRBJ2-5	TGTGCCAGCAGGCCCAGGGCAGGGGGGACCCAGTACTTC	CASRPRAGGTQYF
-	-	TRBV6-5	TRBJ1-5	TGTGCCAGCAGACCGCGGGGGGGGAGACAGCCCCAGCATTTT	CASRPRGGRQPQHF
TRBD1	-	TRBV19	TRBJ1-5	TGTGCCAGTTCCGGGACAGGGGCTAGCAATCAGCCCCAGCATTTT	CASSGTGASNQPQHF
-	-	TRBV3-1/TRBV3-2	TRBJ2-3	TGTGCCAGCAGCCCAGGTGGTACAGATACGCAGTATTTT	CASSPGGTDTQYF
TRBD1	once	TRBV5-6	TRBJ1-2	TGTGCCAGCAGCTTGGCAGGGGGAGTCTATGGCTACACCTTC	CASSLAGGVYGYTF
TRBD1	-	TRBV19	TRBJ1-3	TGTGCCAGTATCTCAACAGGGGAAAGAAACACCATATATTTT	CASISTGERNTIYF
-	once	TRBV28	TRBJ1-4	TGTGCCAGCAGTACGACGGGGGGAGGGAGTGAAAAACTGTTTTTT	CASSTTGGGSEKLFF
TRBD1	-	TRBV13	TRBJ1-2	TGTGCCAGCAGCTTCACCGAGGGGGCGTATGGCTGCACCTTC	CASSFTEGAYGCTF
TRBD1	-	TRBV3-1/TRBV3-2	TRBJ1-4	TGTGCCAGCAGCTGGGGACAGGGGAGCGAAAAACTGTTTTTT	CASSWGQGSEKLFF
TRBD2	-	TRBV7-3	TRBJ2-1	TGTGCCAGCAGCTTAACTGGACTAGCGGGGAGCTCCTACAATGAGCAGTTCTTC	CASSLTGLAGSSYNEQFF
-	few	TRBV19	TRBJ1-5	TGTGCCAGTAGTATTGGGTACAGGGCCTTTCGAGGCAATCAGCCCCAGCATTTT	CASSIGYRAFRGNQPQHF
TRBD1	-	TRBV5-1	TRBJ2-7	TGCGCCAGCAGCTTGGAGGACAGGGACGAGCAGTACTTC	CASSLEDRDEQYF
-	-	TRBV30	TRBJ2-3	TGTGCCTGGAGTCCTAGAGTCCTCGCAGATACGCAGTATTTT	CAWSPRVLADTQYF
-	-	TRBV2	TRBJ1-5	TGTGCCAGCAAGTCAGGGTTGGAGCCCCAGCATTTT	CASKSGLEPQHF
-	-	TRBV20-1	TRBJ2-4	TGCAGTGCTAGTAGCGCCAGTCCAGCCAAAAACATTCAGTACTTC	CSASSASPAKNIQYF
-	-	TRBV29-1	TRBJ2-1	TGCAGCCTCGCTGGGGCAGACCTATCCTACAATGAGCAGTTCTTC	CSLAGADLSYNEQFF
-	-	TRBV5-1	TRBJ1-1	TGCGCCAGCAGCTTGGCCGCAGAGGAGAAAGCTTTCTTT	CASSLAAEEKAFF
-	few	TRBV19	TRBJ1-1	TGTGCCAGTAGTCGACAGTTCGACACTGAAGCTTTCTTT	CASSRQFDTEAFF
TRBD1	once	TRBV2	TRBJ1-6	TGTGCCAGCAGTGTAGGGACAGGGGGCGGAGATTCACCCCTCCACTTT	CASSVGTGGGDSPLHF
-	-	TRBV10-3	TRBJ2-5	TGTGCCATCAGTGAGATGGGGGGGCCGCAAGAGACCCAGTACTTC	CAISEMGGPQETQYF
-	once	TRBV5-6	TRBJ2-5	TGTGCCAGCAGCTTGGTCCAGGGGACGGAGGAGACCCAGTACTTC	CASSLVQGTEETQYF
TRBD1	-	TRBV7-8	TRBJ1-4	TGTGCCAGCAGCTTAGTCGGGACAGGTGAAAAACTGTTTTTT	CASSLVGTGEKLFF
-	-	TRBV10-3	TRBJ2-7	TGTGCCATCAGTGAGTCGAAAGGGGGCTCCTACGAGCAGTACTTC	CAISESKGGSYEQYF
-	-	TRBV7-9	TRBJ1-5	TGTGCCAGCAGCTTTAACAATCAGCCCCAGCATTTT	CASSFNNQPQHF
TRBD1	-	TRBV7-9	TRBJ1-5	TGTGCCAGCAGCCCGGACAGGGTGGTGGACAATCAGCCCCAGCATTTT	CASSPDRVVDNQPQHF
TRBD2	-	TRBV11-2	TRBJ2-7	TGTGCCAGCAGACCTAGCGGGGGAACTTCCTACGAGCAGTACTTC	CASRPSGGTSYEQYF
TRBD1	once	TRBV7-8	TRBJ2-1	TGTGCCAGCAGCTTACTGGACAGGGCGATGGTTGGGTTCTTC	CASSLLDRAMVGFF
-	-	TRBV28	TRBJ1-2	TGTGCCAGCAATTGGGGGGACGTCGGGCAGTTCTATGGCTACACCTTC	CASNWGDVGQFYGYTF
TRBD2	-	TRBV5-4	TRBJ2-7	TGTGCCAGCAGCTTGGCGACTAGCGGGGGGGCCTCGGCCTACGAGCAGTACTTC	CASSLATSGGASAYEQYF
TRBD1	-	TRBV18	TRBJ1-6	TGTGCCAGCTCCTTGGACAGGGGTTATTCACCCCTCCACTTT	CASSLDRGYSPLHF
TRBD2	-	TRBV19	TRBJ2-1	TGTGCCAGTAGTTCCGGGACTAACACCTACAATGAGCAGTTCTTC	CASSSGTNTYNEQFF
TRBD1	-	TRBV5-1	TRBJ1-2	TGCGCCAGCAGCCTCATGACAGGGGGCAGGGATGGCTACACCTTC	CASSLMTGGRDGYTF
TRBD1	-	TRBV6-5	TRBJ2-7	TGTGCCAGCATGAGGACAGGGACCTACGAGCAGTACTTC	CASMRTGTYEQYF
TRBD1	-	TRBV6-2/TRBV6-3	TRBJ1-5	TGTGCCAGCAGTACGGGACAGGGCTCAGGCAATCAGCCCCAGCATTTT	CASSTGQGSGNQPQHF
-	-	TRBV6-2/TRBV6-3	TRBJ1-1	TGTGCCAGCAGTTACCCCCGGGTGGTGAACACTGAAGCTTTCTTT	CASSYPRVVNTEAFF
-	-	TRBV7-8	TRBJ2-2	TGTGCCAGCAGCTTATCCGGGGCGAACACCGGGGAGCTGTTTTTT	CASSLSGANTGELFF
-	-	TRBV15	TRBJ2-2	TGTGCCACCAGCGACCCCACCGGACAATTTGCCGGGGAGCTGTTTTTT	CATSDPTGQFAGELFF
-	-	TRBV20-1	TRBJ1-5	TGCAGTGCTAGTGACGCCCTGAGTAACAGAAACAATCAGCCCCAGCATTTT	CSASDALSNRNNQPQHF
-	-	TRBV21-1	TRBJ2-1	TGTGCCAGCAGCAGAGCCACCGGGACTACTGATAACAATGAGCAGTTCTTC	CASSRATGTTDNNEQFF
-	-	TRBV14	TRBJ2-1	TGTGCCAGCAGCCAACTTAGGGGGAATCTTAATGAGCAGTTCTTC	CASSQLRGNLNEQFF
-	once	TRBV11-2	TRBJ2-7	TGTGCCAGCAGCCTCGCCCCGGGTAGCTCCTACGAGCAGTACTTC	CASSLAPGSSYEQYF
-	-	TRBV6-5	TRBJ2-3	TGTGCCAGCAGCAGTCAGGGCACAGATACGCAGTATTTT	CASSSQGTDTQYF
TRBD2	-	TRBV4-2	TRBJ2-5	TGTGCCAGCAGCCAAGATTGGACTAGCGGGGGGCGAGAGACCCAGTACTTC	CASSQDWTSGGRETQYF
TRBD1	-	TRBV7-2	TRBJ2-7	TGTGCCAGCAGCCGCGACAGGGGCGCTTACGAGCAGTACTTC	CASSRDRGAYEQYF
-	-	TRBV10-3	TRBJ1-1	TGTGCCATCAGTGACAGGAACACTGAAGCTTTCTTT	CAISDRNTEAFF
-	-	TRBV10-3	TRBJ1-5	TGTGCCATCAGTGAGTCTTCCGGGCAGCCCCAGCATTTT	CAISESSGQPQHF
-	many	TRBV6-1	TRBJ1-4	TGTGCCAGCAGTGACAGGGAAAGCGAAAAACTGTTTTTT	CASSDRESEKLFF
-	-	TRBV28	TRBJ2-2	TGTGCCAGCAGTTTCCGACTTAACACCGGGGAGCTGTTTTTT	CASSFRLNTGELFF